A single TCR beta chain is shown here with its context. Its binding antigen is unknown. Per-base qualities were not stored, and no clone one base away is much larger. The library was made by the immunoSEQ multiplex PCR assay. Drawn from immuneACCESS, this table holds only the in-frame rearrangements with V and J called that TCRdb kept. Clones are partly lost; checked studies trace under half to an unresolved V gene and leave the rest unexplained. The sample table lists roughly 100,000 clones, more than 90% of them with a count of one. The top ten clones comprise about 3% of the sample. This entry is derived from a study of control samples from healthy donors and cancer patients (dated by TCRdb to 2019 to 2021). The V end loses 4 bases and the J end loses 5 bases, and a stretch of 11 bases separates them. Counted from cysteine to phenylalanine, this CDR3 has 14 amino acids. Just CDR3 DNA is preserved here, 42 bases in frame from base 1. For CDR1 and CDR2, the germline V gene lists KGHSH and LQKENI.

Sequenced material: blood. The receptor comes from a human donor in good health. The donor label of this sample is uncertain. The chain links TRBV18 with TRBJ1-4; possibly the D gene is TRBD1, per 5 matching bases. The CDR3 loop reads CASSLTANNEKLFF. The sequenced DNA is TGTGCCAGCTCACTGACAGCTAACAATGAAAAACTGTTTTTT.